This TCR beta chain was recorded in a study of blood T cells in healthy people across ages. The authors ran a second PCR of 7 to 11 cycles using a sample-barcoded 5' primer and a J-beta primer mix. One entry per CDR3 protein, called by TCRdb with MiXCR from the 5' RACE reads. The sample holds 750,000 to 950,000 distinct CDR3 sequences, around 25% seen once. After removal of 6 bases from V and 3 bases from J, the junction contained 6 bases not matched to a gene. CDR1 PRHDT and CDR2 FYEKMQ come from the germline V gene (reference sequence). This CDR3 is built from 15 residues. Caucasian individuals from Russia who were healthy and aged about 6 to 95 acted as donors. A few counts support this clonotype. These same data were also listed under a study on T cells of mothers and their children. From that report: Every mother supplied over 9 million TCR beta CDR3 reads and every child several million.

This sequence originates from a boy aged 5-17 years in good health. The sequenced material came from blood. The chain combines TRBV13 with TRBJ2-1, with 9 bases matching TRBD2. CDR3 sequence reads: CASRRSGRNYNEQFF. The CDR3, as DNA: TGTGCCAGCAGACGTAGCGGGAGAAACTACAATGAGCAGTTCTTC. Using reference TRBV13 and TRBJ2-1 for the parts outside the CDR3, the full variable domain is AAGVIQSPRHLIKEKRETATLKCYPIPRHDTVYWYQQGPGQDPQFLISFYEKMQSDKGSIPDRFSAQQFSDYHSELNMSSLELGDSALYFCASRRSGRNYNEQFFGPGTRLTVL.